These 21 T cell receptor beta chains share one sample of origin, sequenced in a study of T cells in Graves' hyperthyroidism and ophthalmopathy. What was amplified from RNA transcripts were TCR beta CDR3 regions. Primed by the HTBI set, a first-round RT-PCR was run on the TCR CDR3. TCRdb fed the multiplex PCR reads into MiXCR, producing one record per CDR3 protein. This sample has about 380,000 distinct CDR3 sequences; about 15% occur once, and the top ten carry 8% to 13%. The sequencing input was blood. Receptor source: a woman aged 60 to 75 with Graves' hyperthyroidism.

This clonotype was picked up many times. The rearrangement links TRBV12-3 or TRBV12-4 to TRBJ2-3; 9 bases line up with TRBD2. This CDR3 has 15 residues. Germline trimming cut 3 bases from V and 2 bases from J; bases unmatched to any gene: 3. CDR3 coding DNA: TGTGCCAGCAGTTTGACTAGCGGAATCACAGATACGCAGTATTTT. Protein: CASSLTSGITDTQYF.

A note on this clonotype: This could be a read error, since a much larger clone is one nucleotide away. V usage is TRBV30 and J usage is TRBJ1-1; D is undetermined. The germline gives CDR1 GTSNPN, CDR2 SVGIG (reference sequence). The CDR3 is 13 residues long. Deletions cut 4 bases from V and 2 bases from J, with 11 bases between. CDR3 in amino acids: CAWKVPLNTEAFF. DNA of the CDR3: TGTGCCTGGAAGGTCCCCCTTAACACTGAAGCTTTCTTT. Full variable domain (missing parts from reference TRBV30 and TRBJ1-1): SQTIHQWPATLVQPVGSPLSLECTVEGTSNPNLYWYRQAAGRGLQLLFYSVGIGQISSEVPQNLSASRPQDRQFILSSKKLLLSDSGFYLCAWKVPLNTEAFFGQGTRLTVV.

This clonotype came up many times. The rearrangement uses TRBV20-1 and TRBJ1-1, with TRBD1 as a possible D gene (5 bases). The CDR3 totals 14 residues. The V gene's germline CDR1 is DFQATT and CDR2 SNEGSKA (reference sequence). V dropped 0 bases and J dropped 1 base, with 9 bases sitting between them. The CDR3 reads CSAREAGRNTEAFF. The CDR3, as DNA: TGCAGTGCTAGAGAGGCAGGGAGGAACACTGAAGCTTTCTTT.

There are many counts of this clonotype. One end of the junction fails to match germline, which may point to a read error. J is TRBJ1-1 and V is TRBV6-1; D is ambiguous. Germline values: CDR1 MNHNS, CDR2 SASEGT. The CDR3 contains 11 residues. This CDR3 is CASIEYTEAFF. The CDR3 DNA reads as TGTGCCAGCATTGAATATACTGAAGCTTTCTTT.

The chain joins TRBV15 to TRBJ2-2; no reliable D call. The germline CDR1 and CDR2 sequences are LNHNV and YYDKDF (reference sequence). The CDR3 has 13 amino acids. Trimming pared 1 base from V and 6 bases from J, leaving 6 bases between. CDR3 nucleotide sequence: TGTGCCACCAGCAGAGTTTGGTCCGGGGAGCTGTTTTTT. This translates into CATSRVWSGELFF.

At least ten counts were recorded for this clonotype. V gene TRBV2 combines with J gene TRBJ2-1, with D possibly matching TRBD2 (6 bases). The CDR3 length is 13 residues. Germline V gives CDR1 SNHLY, CDR2 FYNNEI. V was cut by 7 bases and J by 3 bases, with 10 bases left in between. CDR3 sequence: CASIGLFYNEQFF. The CDR3 nucleotides are TGTGCCAGCATCGGACTATTCTACAATGAGCAGTTCTTC.

The sample holds many counts of this clonotype. The V gene is TRBV5-1, the J gene TRBJ2-1, with D perhaps TRBD2 (5 bases). Germline V gene lookup returns CDR1 SGHRS and CDR2 YFSETQ. Deletions cut 4 bases from V and 9 bases from J, with 14 bases between. This CDR3 is 13 amino acids long. As DNA, the CDR3 is TGCGCCAGCAGCCGGAGTGAGGGTCTTGAGCAGTTCTTC. Translation: CASSRSEGLEQFF.

The chain is built from TRBV7-9 and TRBJ1-1; 8 bases agree with TRBD1. Germline CDR1 reads SEHNR; CDR2 reads FQNEAQ (reference sequence). The junction had 20 bases not matched to a gene; V was cut back by 2 bases and J by 0 bases. The CDR3 length is 21 residues. As DNA, the CDR3 is TGTGCCAGCAGCTTATGGGGTTGGCTGCCGCGACAGGGGAATATGAACACTGAAGCTTTCTTT. Residues: CASSLWGWLPRQGNMNTEAFF.

The V and J genes are TRBV20-1 and TRBJ1-2; 9 bases are shared with TRBD1. Germline V gene lookup returns CDR1 DFQATT and CDR2 SNEGSKA (reference sequence). The CDR3 runs 14 residues. V shed 6 bases and J 6 bases; nucleotides not matched to a gene: 11. Here the CDR3 reads CSAHLPGTGNGYTF. As DNA, the CDR3 is TGCAGTGCCCACCTCCCCGGGACAGGGAATGGCTACACCTTC.

This clonotype was seen at least ten times. The chain carries TRBV20-1 and TRBJ2-7, with D maybe TRBD1 (5 bases). The CDR3 length is 12 residues. Per germline, CDR1 DFQATT and CDR2 SNEGSKA (reference sequence). Trimming removed 4 bases from V and 4 bases from J, with 11 bases in between. The CDR3 nucleotides read TGCAGTGCTACGACAGCCGATTACGAGCAGTACTTC. It encodes CSATTADYEQYF.

This clonotype was picked up many times. The gene calls are TRBV7-2 and TRBJ2-5, with D possibly called TRBD1 or TRBD2 (5 bases each). The CDR3 loop spans 14 amino acids. Trimming stripped 5 bases from V and 4 bases from J, with 14 bases between. The germline V gene encodes CDR1 SGHTA and CDR2 FQGNSA. The CDR3 sequence: CASSTPVGAETQYF. CDR3 in DNA: TGTGCCAGCAGCACCCCAGTCGGGGCAGAGACCCAGTACTTC.

This clonotype was picked up a small number of times. This chain links TRBV24-1 with TRBJ2-7; the match to TRBD2 covers 8 bases. From germline, CDR1 is KGHDR and CDR2 SFDVKD. Trimming took 2 bases from V and 3 from J; bases not matched to a gene: 5. CDR3 length: 15 residues. The CDR3 here is CATSDSTSDIYEQYF. CDR3 bases: TGTGCCACCAGTGATTCGACTAGCGACATCTACGAGCAGTACTTC.

This clonotype was picked up a small number of times. The V and J genes are TRBV10-3 and TRBJ2-1; tentatively, D is TRBD1 (6 bases). Trimming removed 2 bases at V and 9 bases at J, with 14 bases between. Germline lookup yields CDR1 ENHRY and CDR2 SYGVKD. The CDR3 is 14 amino acids. In DNA form, the CDR3 reads TGTGCCATCAGTGAGCCCAGGGGCTATGGTGAGCAGTTCTTC. Amino acids: CAISEPRGYGEQFF.

This chain connects TRBV3-1 to TRBJ1-1; D uncertain. The CDR3 is 15 residues long. V was pared by 0 bases and J by 3 bases, with 11 bases between. The germline gives CDR1 LGHDT, CDR2 YNNKEL (reference sequence). The CDR3 DNA reads TGTGCCAGCAGCCAAGACCTACTTTCGTACACTGAAGCTTTCTTT. It codes for CASSQDLLSYTEAFF.

This clonotype was recorded a few times. The chain employs TRBV9 and TRBJ2-5; D ambiguous. Germline values: CDR1 SGDLS, CDR2 YYNGEE. Trimming cost V 0 bases and J 11 bases, with 17 bases left between them. The CDR3 contains 14 residues. CDR3 sequence: CASSVELDGQTQYF. The CDR3 bases are TGTGCCAGCAGCGTAGAGCTCGATGGGCAAACACAGTACTTC. Supplemented by reference TRBV9 and TRBJ2-5, the full variable domain reads DSGVTQTPKHLITATGQRVTLRCSPRSGDLSVYWYQQSLDQGLQFLIQYYNGEERAKGNILERFSAQQFPDLHSELNLSSLELGDSALYFCASSVELDGQTQYFGPGTRLLVL.

This clonotype was seen at least ten times. The chain has TRBV12-3 or TRBV12-4 and TRBJ1-1, with TRBD1 matching 7 bases. J was trimmed by 5 bases and V by 4 bases; bases with no gene match: 22. The CDR3 has 19 residues. The CDR3 region is CASSSVIRDRPPWKTEAFF. The CDR3 coding sequence is TGTGCCAGCAGTTCAGTCATCCGGGACAGACCTCCTTGGAAGACTGAAGCTTTCTTT.

This chain uses TRBV29-1 with TRBJ2-1; a weak D match, TRBD1 (5 bases). Germline assignment: CDR1 SQVTM and CDR2 ANQGSEA. CDR3 size: 14 residues. Trimming cost V 2 bases and J 0 bases, with 8 bases left between them. The CDR3 sequence is CSVENRSSYNEQFF. In DNA, the CDR3 is TGCAGCGTTGAAAACAGGAGCTCCTACAATGAGCAGTTCTTC.

The rearrangement links TRBV29-1 to TRBJ2-7; no firm D call. The CDR3 is made up of 12 amino acids. The germline V and J ends were trimmed by 8 bases and 0 bases, with 11 bases remaining between them. Germline V lookup: CDR1 SQVTM, CDR2 ANQGSEA. The CDR3 nucleotides read TGCAGCCCGAGAAAAGTCTCCTACGAGCAGTACTTC. As protein: CSPRKVSYEQYF.

This clonotype was counted ten times or more. J is TRBJ2-1 and V is TRBV24-1, with D possibly being TRBD1 or TRBD2 (5 bases each). The CDR3 contains 15 residues. Germline loops: CDR1 KGHDR, CDR2 SFDVKD. Trimming shortened V by 3 bases and J by 7 bases, and 15 bases separated the two germline ends. Here the CDR3 reads CATSDGDGFRNEQFF. The CDR3 DNA reads as TGTGCCACCAGTGATGGGGACGGTTTTCGGAATGAGCAGTTCTTC.

This clonotype was counted once. This may arise from a read error, as a much more abundant clone is one base away. This rearrangement joins TRBV10-3 to TRBJ2-1; 8 bases map to TRBD2. The CDR3 consists of 16 residues. The germline V gene has CDR1 ENHRY and CDR2 SYGVKD. The CDR3 spells CAISPTSGLSCNEQFF. The CDR3 nucleotides read TGTGCCATCAGCCCCACTAGCGGTCTCTCCTGCAATGAGCAGTTCTTC.

This chain joins TRBV30 and TRBJ2-2; 7 bases match TRBD1. V lost 2 bases, J lost 3 bases, and 6 bases stayed unmatched. In germline, CDR1 is GTSNPN, CDR2 SVGIG (reference sequence). CDR3 size: 15 residues. The CDR3 sequence is CAWSPPDRDTGELFF. The CDR3 DNA reads as TGTGCCTGGAGTCCTCCCGACAGGGACACCGGGGAGCTGTTTTTT.